These 23 T cell receptor beta chains were sequenced from one sample in a study of PD-L1 blockade in urothelial cancer. TCRdb keeps only in-frame clones here, not all; method: immunoSEQ multiplex PCR. The sample contains about 91,000 clones, 83% of which appear only once. Time point of the sample: peripheral blood 6 weeks after treatment start. The sample was PBMCs, taken around atezolizumab (anti-PD-L1) treatment. The receptors were gathered from a man between 65 and 85 years old with urothelial cancer.

This CDR3 reads CASSLASGRVETQYF. CDR3 in DNA: TGTGCCAGCAGCTTGGCTAGCGGGAGGGTCGAGACCCAGTACTTC. This chain uses TRBV11-3 with TRBJ2-5; 12 bases are shared with TRBD2. J gave up 5 bases and V 3 bases, and 4 bases lay outside the gene matches. This CDR3 contains 15 residues. Germline loops: CDR1 SGHNT, CDR2 YENEEA. Complete variable domain (other parts from reference TRBV11-3 and TRBJ2-5): EAGVVQSPRYKIIEKKQPVAFWCNPISGHNTLYWYLQNLGQGPELLIRYENEEAVDDSQLPKDRFSAERLKGVDSTLKIQPAELGDSAVYLCASSLASGRVETQYFGPGTRLLVL.

The chain is built from TRBV13 and TRBJ1-3; tentatively, D is TRBD1 (6 bases). The CDR3 loop spans 14 amino acids. V shed 5 bases and J shed 6 bases, with 14 bases lying between them. Germline V gene sequence: CDR1 PRHDT, CDR2 FYEKMQ (reference sequence). The DNA for the CDR3 is TGTGCCAGCAGCACGGACAGCTTTGCAAACACCATATATTTT. This codes for CASSTDSFANTIYF. Full variable domain (outside the CDR3, taken from reference TRBV13 and TRBJ1-3): AAGVIQSPRHLIKEKRETATLKCYPIPRHDTVYWYQQGPGQDPQFLISFYEKMQSDKGSIPDRFSAQQFSDYHSELNMSSLELGDSALYFCASSTDSFANTIYFGEGSWLTVV.

The rearrangement links TRBV9 to TRBJ1-2; TRBD1 is a possible D gene (5 bases). Deletions cut 0 bases from V and 2 bases from J, with 8 bases between. CDR3 length: 14 residues. Germline V gene data show CDR1 as SGDLS and CDR2 as YYNGEE. The CDR3 sequence is CASSVESGNYGYTF. CDR3 DNA sequence: TGTGCCAGCAGCGTAGAGTCAGGGAACTATGGCTACACCTTC.

This chain connects TRBV5-1 to TRBJ1-2; tentative D call: TRBD1 (6 bases). This CDR3 has 14 amino acids. Germline assignment: CDR1 SGHRS and CDR2 YFSETQ. The ends were cut back, 3 bases at V and 3 bases at J, with 12 bases in the middle. The CDR3 here is CASSSVGQHYGYTF. The CDR3 nucleotides are TGCGCCAGCAGCTCAGTCGGACAGCACTATGGCTACACCTTC.

The chain has TRBV19 and TRBJ2-7, with D possibly matching TRBD2 (7 bases). Germline V gives CDR1 LNHDA, CDR2 SQIVND (reference sequence). Trimming took 6 bases from V and 3 from J, leaving 18 bases between them. The length of the CDR3 is 15 residues. The CDR3 protein is CASSPSGGRDYEQYF. As DNA, the CDR3 is TGTGCCAGTAGCCCCTCCGGGGGGCGAGACTACGAGCAGTACTTC.

The chain couples TRBV5-1 to TRBJ1-6; a weak D match, TRBD1 (5 bases). The CDR3 has 14 amino acids. Germline V gene lookup returns CDR1 SGHRS and CDR2 YFSETQ. The V end was cut by 4 bases, the J end by 7 bases, with 12 bases between. CDR3 sequence (DNA): TGCGCCAGCAGCCCCGGGGGGAGGAATTCACCCCTCCACTTT. This gives the protein CASSPGGRNSPLHF.

The rearrangement joins TRBV6-1 to TRBJ2-6; no reliable D call. The germline V and J ends were trimmed by 0 bases and 2 bases, with 14 bases remaining between them. This CDR3 is built from 18 residues. Germline V gives CDR1 MNHNS, CDR2 SASEGT. The DNA for the CDR3 is TGTGCCAGCAGTGAAGCCCTCCCACGAGGAGCTGGGGCCAACGTCCTGACTTTC. Protein sequence: CASSEALPRGAGANVLTF.

This clone came up a few times. The V gene is TRBV5-5, the J gene TRBJ2-1, with 8 bases identical to TRBD1. This CDR3 is built from 13 residues. Germline CDR1 and CDR2: SGHKS and YYEKEE (reference sequence). Losses at the gene ends were 0 bases for V and 10 bases for J; bases not matched to a gene: 3. The CDR3 spells CASSLAGQDEQFF. DNA of the CDR3: TGTGCCAGCAGCTTGGCGGGACAGGACGAGCAGTTCTTC. Full variable domain (outside the CDR3, taken from reference TRBV5-5 and TRBJ2-1): DAGVTQSPTHLIKTRGQQVTLRCSPISGHKSVSWYQQVLGQGPQFIFQYYEKEERGRGNFPDRFSARQFPNYSSELNVNALLLGDSALYLCASSLAGQDEQFFGPGTRLTVL.

This chain joins TRBV9 and TRBJ1-5, with D possibly matching TRBD1 (6 bases). V shed 5 bases and J shed 4 bases, with 13 bases lying between them. The CDR3 is 14 residues long. Germline V lookup: CDR1 SGDLS, CDR2 YYNGEE. The DNA for the CDR3 is TGTGCCAGCAGTGAGGGGGGGGGAAATCAGCCCCAGCATTTT. Translation gives CASSEGGGNQPQHF.

CDR3 sequence (DNA): TGCAGCGTCCCAGGGACAGGGTACAATGAGCAGTTCTTC. This gives the protein CSVPGTGYNEQFF. The rearrangement uses TRBV29-1 and TRBJ2-1; 9 positions match TRBD1. Germline loops: CDR1 SQVTM, CDR2 ANQGSEA. Losses at the gene ends were 6 bases for V and 4 bases for J; bases not matched to a gene: 4. The length of the CDR3 is 13 residues.

The V call is TRBV25-1, the J call TRBJ1-1, with a tentative D call TRBD1 (5 bases). Germline V lookup: CDR1 MGHDK, CDR2 SYGVNS. Trimming shortened V by 3 bases and J by 1 base, and 6 bases separated the two germline ends. The CDR3 runs 13 residues. The CDR3 DNA reads TGTGCCAGCAGTGACGGGGGGAACACTGAAGCTTTCTTT. It codes for CASSDGGNTEAFF.

This clone has just one count. This chain joins TRBV11-3 and TRBJ2-2; D is possibly TRBD1 (5 bases). The CDR3 is 14 amino acids. V dropped 6 bases and J dropped 3 bases, with 11 bases sitting between them. Germline CDR1 reads SGHNT; CDR2 reads YENEEA. CDR3 residues: CASRGDSYTGELFF. The DNA for the CDR3 is TGTGCCAGCAGAGGCGACAGTTACACCGGGGAGCTGTTTTTT.

This chain connects TRBV28 to TRBJ1-3; 9 bases are shared with TRBD1. Trimming took 5 bases from V and 4 from J; bases not matched to a gene: 6. Germline V gives CDR1 MDHEN, CDR2 SYDVKM. The CDR3 contains 15 residues. Here the CDR3 DNA reads TGTGCCAGCAGTCTACCGACAGGGGGGGGAAACACCATATATTTT. Amino acids: CASSLPTGGGNTIYF. The full variable domain, rest sourced from reference TRBV28 and TRBJ1-3, is DVKVTQSSRYLVKRTGEKVFLECVQDMDHENMFWYRQDPGLGLRLIYFSYDVKMKEKGDIPEGYSVSREKKERFSLILESASTNQTSMYLCASSLPTGGGNTIYFGEGSWLTVV.

V usage is TRBV7-2 and J usage is TRBJ2-1; 10 bases map to TRBD2. The junction had 4 bases not matched to a gene; V was cut back by 0 bases and J by 8 bases. CDR1 is SGHTA, CDR2 FQGNSA, per germline. This CDR3 contains 15 residues. The CDR3 sequence is CASSLATSGKHEQFF. The CDR3, as DNA: TGTGCCAGCAGCTTAGCCACTAGCGGGAAACATGAGCAGTTCTTC.

V is TRBV6-1 and J is TRBJ2-7, with TRBD1 matching 9 bases. In germline, CDR1 is MNHNS, CDR2 SASEGT. Germline trimming cut 7 bases from V and 5 bases from J; bases unmatched to any gene: 9. CDR3 size: 14 residues. In DNA form, the CDR3 reads TGTGCCAGCATCCCGGACAGGGGTGGTCACGAGCAGTACTTC. Translating gives CASIPDRGGHEQYF.

This clone was seen only once. This chain uses TRBV6-6 with TRBJ1-1; D possibly corresponds to TRBD1 (6 bases). This CDR3 has 13 amino acids. The germline V gene encodes CDR1 MNHNY and CDR2 SVGAGI (reference sequence). Trimming shortened V by 7 bases and J by 7 bases, and 16 bases separated the two germline ends. The CDR3 is CASIQPGVFEAFF. The DNA of the CDR3 is TGTGCCAGCATTCAACCAGGGGTCTTTGAAGCTTTCTTT.

The rearrangement joins TRBV19 to TRBJ2-2, with TRBD1 matching over 8 bases. This CDR3 spans 16 amino acids. V lost 0 bases to trimming and J lost 1 base; unmatched junction nucleotides: 1. CDR1 is LNHDA, CDR2 SQIVND, per germline (reference sequence). Written as DNA, the CDR3 is TGTGCCAGTAGTATAGAGGGACAGGAGAACACCGGGGAGCTGTTTTTT. Its protein is CASSIEGQENTGELFF.

CDR3 in amino acids: CSLLKGGTQYF. Written as DNA, the CDR3 is TGCAGTCTCCTTAAGGGGGGGACGCAGTATTTT. The genes are TRBV20-1 and TRBJ2-3; TRBD2 is a possible D gene (7 bases). The germline gives CDR1 DFQATT, CDR2 SNEGSKA (reference sequence). The length of the CDR3 is 11 residues. Between the trimmed V and J ends, which lost 8 bases and 9 bases, there was a span of 15 bases.

The V gene is TRBV29-1, the J gene TRBJ1-2; 7 positions agree with TRBD1. With 4 bases clipped from V and 7 bases from J, the junction kept 9 bases outside the gene matches. The CDR3 totals 13 residues. Per the germline V gene, CDR1 is SQVTM and CDR2 is ANQGSEA. CDR3 nucleotide sequence: TGCAGCGTTGGGAGTCGGACAGGAGGTGGCTACACCTTC. Protein sequence: CSVGSRTGGGYTF.

The chain recombines TRBV5-1 with TRBJ1-1; 8 nucleotides match TRBD1. From germline, CDR1 is SGHRS and CDR2 YFSETQ. There are 15 residues in the CDR3. The ends lost 0 bases at V and 5 bases at J; junction bases unmatched: 6. Written as DNA, the CDR3 is TGCGCCAGCAGCTTGGCCCAGGGGGCGGGGACTGAAGCTTTCTTT. Amino acid sequence: CASSLAQGAGTEAFF.

J is TRBJ2-2 and V is TRBV19, with D hard to call. In germline, CDR1 is LNHDA, CDR2 SQIVND (reference sequence). This CDR3 has 13 residues. The V and J ends lost 5 bases and 4 bases respectively, with 8 bases between them. The CDR3 protein is CASSSLFTGELFF. DNA for the CDR3: TGTGCCAGTAGTTCGCTATTCACCGGGGAGCTGTTTTTT. Based on the CDR3 plus reference TRBV19 and TRBJ2-2, the full variable domain is DGGITQSPKYLFRKEGQNVTLSCEQNLNHDAMYWYRQDPGQGLRLIYYSQIVNDFQKGDIAEGYSVSREKKESFPLTVTSAQKNPTAFYLCASSSLFTGELFFGEGSRLTVL.

The rearrangement links TRBV7-9 to TRBJ1-4; TRBD1 agrees at 8 bases. Germline values: CDR1 SEHNR, CDR2 FQNEAQ (reference sequence). V lost 5 bases, J lost 4 bases, and 3 bases stayed unmatched. The length of the CDR3 is 14 residues. The CDR3 spells CASSMTGDNEKLFF. The CDR3 DNA is TGTGCCAGCAGCATGACAGGGGATAATGAAAAACTGTTTTTT.

The V call is TRBV11-3, the J call TRBJ2-5, with 7 bases identical to TRBD1. The CDR3 runs to 14 residues. Germline V lookup: CDR1 SGHNT, CDR2 YENEEA. Trimming cost V 5 bases and J 5 bases; bases outside gene matches: 8. CDR3 DNA sequence: TGTGCCAGCAGCCCCCGACAGGGCGAGGAGACCCAGTACTTC. As protein: CASSPRQGEETQYF.